The TCR beta chain under discussion was sequenced for a study of T cells expressing NK-cell markers. Overall study: The authors derived TCR beta repertoires from sorted CD3+CD56+NKG2C+, CD3+CD56+NKG2C- and CD3+CD56-NKG2C+ T cells. Study results and limitations: Over 5 donors carried dominant NKG2C+ clonotypes that made up about 1.0-7.0% of their CD8+ T cells. Similarly, these clonotypes led the CD3+CD56-NKG2C+ fraction as well in several donors.

Comments on this clonotype: The target antigen is unknown.

Germline assignment: CDR1 MNHEY and CDR2 SVGAGI. The CDR3 totals 14 residues. A 5'RACE template switching approach incorporating UMIs was used to make TCR beta cDNA. TCRdb reanalyzed the 5' RACE reads, giving one entry per CDR3 protein sequence and no DNA. The record lists some 150,000 distinct CDR3 sequences, of which the ten most abundant hold 12%. This TCR derives from a man aged 18 to 30 in good health. The chain uses TRBV6-5 and TRBJ1-5. Material: blood T cells: a sorted CD56 or NKG2C T cell subset, CD4+ or CD8+ T cells, or bulk PBMC T cells (not recorded which). The CDR3 loop is CASSPSGTREPQHF.